A selection of T cell receptor beta chains follows, all from one sample in a study of CD8+CD57+ T cells in acquired aplastic anemia. TCRdb re-derived calls from the reads in MiXCR, one entry per CDR3 protein. The sample has approximately 190,000 distinct CDR3 sequences, roughly half seen once. Sequenced input: sorted CD4+, CD8+, or CD8+CD57+ T cells (not recorded which) from PBMCs. These receptors were collected from a human donor with aplastic anemia. CDR3s include the opening cysteine and the closing phenylalanine or tryptophan. A D gene is named only where the DNA matches it firmly. Clone size is shown for a subset of rows, as once, few, many or a class of expanded clone.

>-|many|TRBV19|TRBJ1-5
CASSIRLGTQGLGPQHF
TGTGCCAGTAGTATACGGTTGGGGACTCAGGGTTTGGGGCCCCAGCATTTT
>-|-|TRBV20-1|TRBJ2-1
CSARYEAHEQFF
TGCAGTGCTAGGTATGAAGCACATGAGCAGTTCTTC
>-|-|TRBV30|TRBJ1-1
CAWRSRTGTRAFF
TGTGCCTGGAGGTCAAGGACGGGAACAAGAGCTTTCTTT
>-|-|TRBV2|TRBJ1-5
CASSDRTGLRRGQPQHF
TGTGCCAGCTCCGACCGAACGGGACTCCGAAGGGGTCAGCCCCAGCATTTT
>TRBD2|many|TRBV12-3/TRBV12-4|TRBJ2-5
CASSSWSNGTSGPRETQYF
TGTGCCAGCAGTTCCTGGAGCAACGGGACTAGCGGGCCAAGAGAAACCCAGTACTTC
>-|few|TRBV2|TRBJ1-5
CASRTALSNQPQHF
TGTGCCAGCCGGACGGCACTTAGCAATCAGCCCCAGCATTTT
>TRBD1|-|TRBV2|TRBJ2-7
CASSVETGDPYEQYF
TGTGCCAGCAGTGTGGAGACAGGGGACCCCTACGAGCAGTACTTC
>-|-|TRBV25-1|TRBJ2-7
CASSARVGQRASYEQYF
TGTGCCAGCAGTGCTAGAGTGGGCCAACGCGCTTCCTACGAGCAGTACTTC
>-|-|TRBV7-2|TRBJ2-3
CASRKAATDTQYF
TGTGCCAGCAGAAAAGCGGCCACAGATACGCAGTATTTT
>TRBD2|-|TRBV4-2|TRBJ2-3
CASSLGGGLAGAFRTDTQYF
TGTGCCAGCAGCCTCGGGGGGGGACTAGCGGGAGCCTTTCGCACGGATACGCAGTATTTT
>-|many|TRBV20-1|TRBJ2-1
CSAGYNEQFF
TGCAGTGCTGGCTACAATGAGCAGTTCTTC
>TRBD1|many|TRBV7-2|TRBJ1-1
CASSLRGQVNTEAFF
TGTGCCAGCAGCTTACGGGGACAGGTGAACACTGAAGCTTTCTTT
>-|-|TRBV12-3/TRBV12-4|TRBJ2-1
CASSPRGAPRSEGVTQEQFF
TGTGCCAGCAGTCCCAGGGGGGCGCCTCGGTCGGAAGGGGTTACTCAAGAGCAGTTCTTC
>TRBD1|once|TRBV12-3/TRBV12-4|TRBJ1-5
CASSLGDSQVQPQHF
TGTGCCAGCAGTTTGGGGGACAGCCAGGTTCAGCCCCAGCATTTT
>-|many|TRBV7-3|TRBJ2-1
CASSLVGWTSYNEQFF
TGTGCCAGCAGCTTAGTGGGCTGGACCTCCTACAATGAGCAGTTCTTC
>-|-|TRBV24-1|TRBJ1-5
CATSDGPGYEHF
TGTGCCACCAGTGATGGACCGGGCTACGAGCATTTT
>TRBD2|many|TRBV13|TRBJ2-7
CASSSWTSGGDAHSYEQYF
TGTGCCAGCAGCTCCTGGACTAGCGGGGGAGACGCCCACTCCTACGAGCAGTACTTC
>-|many|TRBV7-2|TRBJ2-7
CASSPISYEQYF
TGTGCCAGCAGCCCTATCTCCTACGAGCAGTACTTC
>-|-|TRBV7-2|TRBJ2-7
CASSQDAGYEQYF
TGTGCCAGCAGCCAAGACGCTGGGTACGAGCAGTACTTC
>-|many|TRBV10-3|TRBJ2-7
CAISEANGAGEQYF
TGTGCCATCAGTGAGGCGAACGGAGCAGGGGAGCAGTACTTC
>-|many|TRBV19|TRBJ1-2
CASSPQFTAGYTF
TGTGCCAGTAGTCCCCAGTTTACTGCTGGCTACACCTTC
>-|many|TRBV12-3/TRBV12-4|TRBJ2-7
CASSLGFRIYEQYF
TGTGCCAGCAGTTTAGGGTTTCGGATCTACGAGCAGTACTTC
>-|-|TRBV10-3|TRBJ1-3
CAIREPDSGNTIYF
TGTGCCATCAGGGAGCCGGACAGCGGAAACACCATATATTTT
>-|-|TRBV5-5|TRBJ2-7
CASSFRGLYEQYF
TGTGCCAGCAGCTTCCGGGGGCTCTACGAGCAGTACTTC
>-|many|TRBV29-1|TRBJ2-5
CSVVGRHQETQYF
TGCAGCGTTGTTGGACGGCACCAAGAGACCCAGTACTTC